This T cell receptor (beta chain) was sequenced for a study of cytomegalovirus exposure and HLA in healthy donors. The PCR was carried out with 60 Vbeta primers and 13 Jbeta primers. Measured with immunoSEQ multiplex PCR; TCRdb has only the in-frame clones, and not every one. The top ten clones hold 2.7% of a sample with fewer than 35,000 clones, approximately 87% of them seen once. A remark on this clone: What it recognizes is unknown.

Study-wide findings and caveats: A previous analysis found most TCR beta V segments productive roughly 87% or roughly 30% of the time. In a later analysis, TCR beta V- and J-gene trimming showed a link to a missense DCLRE1C variant.

Healthy people donating bone marrow made up the donors. The sequence came from a boy aged 5-17 years in good health and CMV-seronegative. Sequencing was performed on PBMCs.

This CDR3 is CASSLPLGGGNQPQHF. CDR3 coding DNA: TGTGCCAGCAGCCTTCCTTTAGGGGGAGGCAATCAGCCCCAGCATTTT. The chain is built from TRBV28 and TRBJ1-5; D is perhaps TRBD1 (6 bases). Germline loops: CDR1 MDHEN, CDR2 SYDVKM. With 6 bases removed from V and 2 bases from J, the gap between germline ends came to 17 bases. The CDR3 contains 16 residues.